The clone carrying this T cell receptor (beta chain) was found many times. The DNA ends 3 residues before the CDR3 does, and the rest of the CDR3 is filled in from the germline J gene. The data are from a study of T cell clonality in common variable immunodeficiency. Libraries were prepared by immunoSEQ multiplex PCR; TCRdb keeps only in-frame clonotypes and omits some of them. The sample presents 40,000 to 60,000 clones, none singletons. Germline V gene data show CDR1 as SGHRS and CDR2 as YFSETQ. The CDR3 consists of 14 residues. V was trimmed by 0 bases and J by 6 bases, leaving 10 bases between them.

The V call is TRBV5-1, the J call TRBJ2-1; D is perhaps TRBD1 (5 bases). The sample taken for sequencing was peripheral blood mononuclear cells. The origin of this receptor is a person aged 18 to 75 in good health. The part of the CDR3 DNA that was read is TGCGCCAGCAGCTTGGCAGGGATTGGCAATGAG. Amino acid sequence: CASSLAGIGNE. The full CDR3 protein is CASSLAGIGNEQFF. The variable domain in full, completed from reference TRBV5-1 and TRBJ2-1, reads KAGVTQTPRYLIKTRGQQVTLSCSPISGHRSVSWYQQTPGQGLQFLFEYFSETQRNKGNFPGRFSGRQFSNSRSEMNVSTLELGDSALYLCASSLAGIGNEQFFGPGTRLTVL.